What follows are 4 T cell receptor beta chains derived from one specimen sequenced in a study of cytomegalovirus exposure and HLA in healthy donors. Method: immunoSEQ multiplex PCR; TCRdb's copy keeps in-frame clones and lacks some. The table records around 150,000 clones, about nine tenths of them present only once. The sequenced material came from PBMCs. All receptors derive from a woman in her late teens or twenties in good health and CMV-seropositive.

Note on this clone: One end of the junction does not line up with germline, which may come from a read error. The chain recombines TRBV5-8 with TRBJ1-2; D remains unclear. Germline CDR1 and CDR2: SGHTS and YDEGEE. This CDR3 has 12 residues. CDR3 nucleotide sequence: TGTGCCAGCAGTTTGGACTACTATGGCTACACCTTC. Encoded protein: CASSLDYYGYTF.

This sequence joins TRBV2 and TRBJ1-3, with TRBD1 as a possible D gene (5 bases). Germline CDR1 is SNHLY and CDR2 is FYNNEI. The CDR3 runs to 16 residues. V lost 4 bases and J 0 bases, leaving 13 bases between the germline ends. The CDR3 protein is CASSAQGLISGNTIYF. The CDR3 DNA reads TGTGCCAGCAGTGCCCAGGGACTGATCTCTGGAAACACCATATATTTT. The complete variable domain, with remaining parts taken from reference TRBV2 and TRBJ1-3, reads EPEVTQTPSHQVTQMGQEVILRCVPISNHLYFYWYRQILGQKVEFLVSFYNNEISEKSEIFDDQFSVERPDGSNFTLKIRSTKLEDSAMYFCASSAQGLISGNTIYFGEGSWLTVV.

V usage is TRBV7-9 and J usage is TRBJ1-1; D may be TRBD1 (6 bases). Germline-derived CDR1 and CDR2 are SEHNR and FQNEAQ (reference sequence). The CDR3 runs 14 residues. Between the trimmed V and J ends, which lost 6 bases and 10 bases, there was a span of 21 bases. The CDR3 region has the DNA TGTGCCAGCAGACAAGCCTCAGGGGTTGTTGGAGCTTTCTTT. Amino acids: CASRQASGVVGAFF.

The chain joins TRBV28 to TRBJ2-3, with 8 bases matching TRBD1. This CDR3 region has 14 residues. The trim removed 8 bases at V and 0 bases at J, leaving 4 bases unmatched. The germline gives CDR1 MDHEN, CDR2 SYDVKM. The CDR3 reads CASLRGHSTDTQYF. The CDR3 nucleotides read TGTGCCAGCCTCAGGGGGCATAGCACAGATACGCAGTATTTT. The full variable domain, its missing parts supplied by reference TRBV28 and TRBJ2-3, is DVKVTQSSRYLVKRTGEKVFLECVQDMDHENMFWYRQDPGLGLRLIYFSYDVKMKEKGDIPEGYSVSREKKERFSLILESASTNQTSMYLCASLRGHSTDTQYFGPGTRLTVL.